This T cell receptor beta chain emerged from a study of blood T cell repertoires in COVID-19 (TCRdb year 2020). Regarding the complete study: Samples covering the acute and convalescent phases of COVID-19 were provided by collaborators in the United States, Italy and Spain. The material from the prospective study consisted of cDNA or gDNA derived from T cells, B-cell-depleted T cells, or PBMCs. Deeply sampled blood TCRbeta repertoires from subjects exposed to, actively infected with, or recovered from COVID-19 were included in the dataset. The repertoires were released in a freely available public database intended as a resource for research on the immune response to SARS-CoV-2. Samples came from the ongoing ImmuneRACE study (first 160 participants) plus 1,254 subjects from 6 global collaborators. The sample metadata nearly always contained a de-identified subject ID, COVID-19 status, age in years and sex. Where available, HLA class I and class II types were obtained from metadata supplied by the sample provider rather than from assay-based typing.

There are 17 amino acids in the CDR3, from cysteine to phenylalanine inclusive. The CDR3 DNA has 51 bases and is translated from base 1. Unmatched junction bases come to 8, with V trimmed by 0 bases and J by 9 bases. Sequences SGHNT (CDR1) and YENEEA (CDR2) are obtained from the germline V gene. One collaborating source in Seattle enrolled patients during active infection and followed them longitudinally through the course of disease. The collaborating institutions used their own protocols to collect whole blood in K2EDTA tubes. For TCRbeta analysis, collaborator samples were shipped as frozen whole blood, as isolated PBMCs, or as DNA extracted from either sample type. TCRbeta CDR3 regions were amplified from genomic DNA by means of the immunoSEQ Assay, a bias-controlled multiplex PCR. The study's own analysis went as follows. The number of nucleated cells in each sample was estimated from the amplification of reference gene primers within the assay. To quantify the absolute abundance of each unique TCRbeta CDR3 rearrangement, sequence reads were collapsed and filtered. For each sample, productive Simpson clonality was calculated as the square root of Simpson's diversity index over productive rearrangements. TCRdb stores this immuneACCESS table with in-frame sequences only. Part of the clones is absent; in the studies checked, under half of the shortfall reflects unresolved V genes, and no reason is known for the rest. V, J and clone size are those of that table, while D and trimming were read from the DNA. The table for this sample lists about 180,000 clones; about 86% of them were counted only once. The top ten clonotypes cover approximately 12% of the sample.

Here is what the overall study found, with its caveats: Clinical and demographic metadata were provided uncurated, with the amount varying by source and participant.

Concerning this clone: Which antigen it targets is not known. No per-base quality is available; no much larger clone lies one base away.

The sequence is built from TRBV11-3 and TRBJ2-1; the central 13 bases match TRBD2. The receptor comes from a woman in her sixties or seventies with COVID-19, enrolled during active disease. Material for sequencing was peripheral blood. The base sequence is TGTGCCAGCAGCTTAGAAACCGGACTAGCGGGAGTAGGTGAGCAGTTCTTC. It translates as CASSLETGLAGVGEQFF.